This T cell receptor (beta chain) emerged from a study of blood T cell repertoires in COVID-19. Study as a whole: Samples of COVID-19 (acute and convalescent) were obtained from the United States, Italy and Spain. The analysed material was cDNA or gDNA that came from T cells, B-cell-depleted T cells, or PBMCs.

The CDR3 extends over 14 amino acids. Germline V CDR1 and CDR2: SEHNR, FQNEAQ (reference sequence). Trimming left V 1 base short and J 2 bases short, with 9 bases between. Original methodology: Amplification with reference gene primers provided the estimates of nucleated cell counts. Data came from immunoSEQ multiplex PCR; TCRdb stores just in-frame clones and leaves some out. Clone size and V and J calls were adopted from that table, with D and trimming inferred from the DNA. Of 50,000 to 65,000 clones listed, 88% are singletons. Sequenced: peripheral blood. This chain joins TRBV7-9 and TRBJ2-7; D may be TRBD1 (5 bases). The sequence was collected from a human donor in a cohort sampled during active COVID-19. DNA of the CDR3: TGTGCCAGCAGCTTAGGGGGCCCTACCTACGAGCAGTACTTC. This encodes CASSLGGPTYEQYF.